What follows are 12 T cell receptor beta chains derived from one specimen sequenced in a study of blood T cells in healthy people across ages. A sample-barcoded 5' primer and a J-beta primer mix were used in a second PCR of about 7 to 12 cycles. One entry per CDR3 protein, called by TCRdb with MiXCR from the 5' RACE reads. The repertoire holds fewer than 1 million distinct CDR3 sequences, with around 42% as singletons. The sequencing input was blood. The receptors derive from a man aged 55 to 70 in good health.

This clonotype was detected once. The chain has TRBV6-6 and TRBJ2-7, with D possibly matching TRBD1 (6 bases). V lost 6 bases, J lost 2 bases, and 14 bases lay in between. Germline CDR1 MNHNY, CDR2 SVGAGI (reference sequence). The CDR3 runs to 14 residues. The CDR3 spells CASRDEGVAYEQYF. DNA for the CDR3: TGTGCCAGCAGGGACGAGGGGGTTGCCTACGAGCAGTACTTC.

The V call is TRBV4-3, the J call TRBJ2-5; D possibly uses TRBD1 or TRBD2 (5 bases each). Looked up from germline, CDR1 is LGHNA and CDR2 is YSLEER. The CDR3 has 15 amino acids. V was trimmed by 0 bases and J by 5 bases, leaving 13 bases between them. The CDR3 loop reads CASSQDLRGAETQYF. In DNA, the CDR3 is TGCGCCAGCAGCCAAGATCTTCGGGGCGCGGAGACCCAGTACTTC.

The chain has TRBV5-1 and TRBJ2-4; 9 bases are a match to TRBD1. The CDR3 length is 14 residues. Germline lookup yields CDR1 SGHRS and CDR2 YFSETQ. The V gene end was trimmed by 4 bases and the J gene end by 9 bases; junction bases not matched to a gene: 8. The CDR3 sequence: CASSPSDRGVIQYF. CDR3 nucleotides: TGCGCCAGCAGCCCGTCAGACAGGGGGGTCATTCAGTACTTC. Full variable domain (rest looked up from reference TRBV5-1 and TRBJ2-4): KAGVTQTPRYLIKTRGQQVTLSCSPISGHRSVSWYQQTPGQGLQFLFEYFSETQRNKGNFPGRFSGRQFSNSRSEMNVSTLELGDSALYLCASSPSDRGVIQYFGAGTRLSVL.

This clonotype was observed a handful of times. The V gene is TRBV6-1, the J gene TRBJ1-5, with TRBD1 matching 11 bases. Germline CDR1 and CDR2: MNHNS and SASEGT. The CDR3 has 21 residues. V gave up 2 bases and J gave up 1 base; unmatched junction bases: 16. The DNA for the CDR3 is TGTGCCAGCAGTGAATTTCGAATTGGACAGGGGGCCTATAAAAGCAATCAGCCCCAGCATTTT. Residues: CASSEFRIGQGAYKSNQPQHF.

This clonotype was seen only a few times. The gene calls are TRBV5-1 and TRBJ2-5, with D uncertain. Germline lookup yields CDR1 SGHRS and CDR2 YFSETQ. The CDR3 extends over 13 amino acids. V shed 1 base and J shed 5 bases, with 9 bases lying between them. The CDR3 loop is CASSLLVDETQYF. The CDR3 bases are TGCGCCAGCAGCTTGCTGGTAGACGAGACCCAGTACTTC.

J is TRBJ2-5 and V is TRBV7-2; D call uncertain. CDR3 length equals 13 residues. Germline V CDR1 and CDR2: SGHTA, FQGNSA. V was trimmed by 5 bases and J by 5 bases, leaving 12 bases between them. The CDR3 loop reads CASSPGPTETQYF. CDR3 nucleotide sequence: TGTGCCAGCAGCCCCGGCCCAACCGAGACCCAGTACTTC.

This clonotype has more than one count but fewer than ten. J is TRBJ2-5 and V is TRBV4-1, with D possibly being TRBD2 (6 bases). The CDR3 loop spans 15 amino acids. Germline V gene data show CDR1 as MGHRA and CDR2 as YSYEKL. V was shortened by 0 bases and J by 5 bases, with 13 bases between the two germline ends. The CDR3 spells CASSQDLRLAETQYF. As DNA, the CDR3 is TGCGCCAGCAGCCAAGATCTTAGGCTAGCGGAGACCCAGTACTTC.

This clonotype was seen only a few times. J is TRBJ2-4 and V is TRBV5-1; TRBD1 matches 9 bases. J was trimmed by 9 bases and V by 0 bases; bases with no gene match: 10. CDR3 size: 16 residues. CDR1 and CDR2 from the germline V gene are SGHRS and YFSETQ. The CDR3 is CASSLEPGQGAGIQYF. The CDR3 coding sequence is TGCGCCAGCAGCTTGGAGCCGGGACAGGGAGCGGGCATTCAGTACTTC.

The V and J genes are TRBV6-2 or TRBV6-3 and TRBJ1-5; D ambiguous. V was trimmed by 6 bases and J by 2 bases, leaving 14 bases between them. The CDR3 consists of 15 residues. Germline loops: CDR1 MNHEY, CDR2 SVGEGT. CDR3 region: CASRLKGPGNQPQHF. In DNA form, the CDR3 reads TGTGCCAGCAGACTAAAGGGTCCGGGCAATCAGCCCCAGCATTTT.

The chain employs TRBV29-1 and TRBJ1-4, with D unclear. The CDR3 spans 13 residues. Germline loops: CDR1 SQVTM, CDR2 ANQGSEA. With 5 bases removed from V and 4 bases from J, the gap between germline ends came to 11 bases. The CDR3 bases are TGCAGCGTTCTATGTCAGCTTAATGAAAAACTGTTTTTT. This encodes CSVLCQLNEKLFF.

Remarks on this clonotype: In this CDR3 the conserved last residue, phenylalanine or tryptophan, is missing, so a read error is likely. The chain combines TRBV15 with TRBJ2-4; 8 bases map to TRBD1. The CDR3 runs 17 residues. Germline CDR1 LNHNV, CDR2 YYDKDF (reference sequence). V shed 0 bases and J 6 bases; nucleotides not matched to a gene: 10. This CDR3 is CATSRDRTGTARNIQYL. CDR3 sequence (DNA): TGTGCCACCAGCAGAGATAGGACAGGGACGGCGAGAAACATTCAGTACTTA.

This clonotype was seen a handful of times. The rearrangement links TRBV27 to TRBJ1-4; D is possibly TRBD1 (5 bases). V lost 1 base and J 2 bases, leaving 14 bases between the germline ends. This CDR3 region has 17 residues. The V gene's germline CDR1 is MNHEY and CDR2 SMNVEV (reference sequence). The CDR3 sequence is CASSLYNRGLTNEKLFF. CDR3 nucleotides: TGTGCCAGCAGTTTATATAATCGGGGCCTCACTAATGAAAAACTGTTTTTT.